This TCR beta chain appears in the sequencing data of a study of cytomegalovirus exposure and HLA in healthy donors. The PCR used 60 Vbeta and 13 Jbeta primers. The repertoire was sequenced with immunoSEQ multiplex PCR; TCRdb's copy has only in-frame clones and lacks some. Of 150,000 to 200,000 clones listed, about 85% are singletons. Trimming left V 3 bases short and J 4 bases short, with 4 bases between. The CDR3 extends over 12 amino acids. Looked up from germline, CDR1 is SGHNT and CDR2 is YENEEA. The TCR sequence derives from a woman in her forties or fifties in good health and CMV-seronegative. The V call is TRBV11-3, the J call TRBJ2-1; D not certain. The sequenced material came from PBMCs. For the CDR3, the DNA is TGTGCCAGCAGCTTCCAATACAATGAGCAGTTCTTC. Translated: CASSFQYNEQFF.